Listed below are T cell receptor beta chains from one sample, sequenced in a study of blood T cell repertoires in COVID-19. Data came from immunoSEQ multiplex PCR; TCRdb stores just in-frame clones and leaves some out. The top ten clones hold approximately 20% of a sample with approximately 130,000 clones, about 86% of them seen once. Sequencing was done on a sample of peripheral blood. The source of these receptors is a woman between 45 and 60 years old who had recovered from COVID-19. Both conserved end residues are part of each CDR3. A D gene is named only where the DNA matches it firmly. Clone size, where shown, is once, few, many, or a class for clones that have expanded.

>TRBV14|.|TRBJ2-7|.
CASSLTRAYEQYF
TGTGCCAGCAGCCTCACTAGGGCCTACGAGCAGTACTTC
>TRBV21-1|.|TRBJ2-7|.
CASSKPGLAGDRDEQYF
TGTGCCAGCAGCAAGCCGGGACTAGCGGGAGATCGGGACGAGCAGTACTTC
>TRBV5-1|.|TRBJ2-1|TRBD1
CASSSGTGNYNEQFF
TGCGCCAGCAGCTCCGGGACAGGGAACTACAATGAGCAGTTCTTC
>TRBV18|once|TRBJ1-1|TRBD1
CASSRTGGTEAFF
TGTGCCAGCTCCCGGACAGGGGGCACTGAAGCTTTCTTT
>TRBV5-1|.|TRBJ2-1|TRBD2
CASSLDTGGPDEQFF
TGCGCCAGCAGCTTGGATACGGGAGGGCCCGATGAGCAGTTCTTC
>TRBV18|.|TRBJ1-5|.
CASSPSLSQPQHF
TGTGCCAGCTCACCTTCCTTGAGCCAGCCCCAGCATTTT
>TRBV4-1|.|TRBJ2-5|TRBD2
CASSQALAGLQETQYF
TGCGCCAGCAGCCAAGCTTTAGCGGGGCTTCAAGAGACCCAGTACTTC
>TRBV12-3/TRBV12-4|.|TRBJ1-2|.
CASSLGQGLGYTF
TGTGCCAGCAGTTTAGGGCAGGGGCTCGGCTACACCTTC
>TRBV2|.|TRBJ1-2|.
CASRGTSWGNGYTF
TGTGCCAGCAGGGGAACTTCTTGGGGCAATGGCTACACCTTC
>TRBV3-1/TRBV3-2|.|TRBJ2-5|.
CASSQVRRGSQETQYF
TGTGCCAGCAGCCAAGTGCGACGGGGGAGCCAAGAGACCCAGTACTTC
>TRBV30|.|TRBJ1-6|.
CAWSLGGRTPLHF
TGTGCCTGGAGTCTCGGGGGAAGGACACCCCTCCACTTT
>TRBV4-1|.|TRBJ2-2|.
CASRPTGYTGELFF
TGCGCCAGCAGACCGACAGGATACACCGGGGAGCTGTTTTTT
>TRBV3-1/TRBV3-2|.|TRBJ2-7|TRBD2
CASSHSPTSGPSYEQYF
TGTGCCAGCAGCCACAGCCCTACTAGCGGACCATCCTACGAGCAGTACTTC
>TRBV4-1|once|TRBJ2-1|.
CASSQSVGEQFF
TGCGCCAGCAGCCAAAGCGTGGGTGAGCAGTTCTTC
>TRBV7-3|.|TRBJ2-3|.
CASSPPTAASTDTQYF
TGTGCCAGCAGTCCCCCGACGGCGGCTAGCACAGATACGCAGTATTTT
>TRBV5-4|.|TRBJ2-3|.
CASSWTSSSDTQYF
TGTGCCAGCAGCTGGACCTCTAGCTCAGATACGCAGTATTTT
>TRBV18|once|TRBJ1-2|TRBD1
CASRPTGATSGLYGYTF
TGTGCCAGCAGACCAACAGGGGCCACGAGTGGCCTCTATGGCTACACCTTC
>TRBV11-2|.|TRBJ2-4|.
CASSRERVQTVLAKNIQYF
TGTGCCAGCAGCAGGGAGAGGGTCCAAACCGTGCTAGCCAAAAACATTCAGTACTTC